The present entry profiles one T cell receptor (beta chain) with its context. Its antigen is currently unknown. The data were obtained in a study of shared clonotypes between healthy human individuals. Overall study findings and caveats: Naive subsets tended to show greater estimated richness than memory subsets.

CDR1 is SGHAT, CDR2 FQNNGV, per germline. The V end was cut by 1 base, the J end by 10 bases, with 11 bases between. The CDR3 consists of 14 residues. The naive CD8 fraction comprised CD45RO-negative cells positively selected for CCR7 and excluded terminally differentiated effector memory CD45RA+ cells. In the sorted-subset replicate PCRs, 200 ng DNA, roughly 30,000 T cell genomes, was used. Libraries were prepared by immunoSEQ multiplex PCR; TCRdb keeps only in-frame clonotypes and omits some of them. The table includes 2 million to 2.5 million clones, about 93% detected once. J is TRBJ2-6 and V is TRBV11-2; D possibly matches TRBD1 or TRBD2 (5 bases each). This TCR derives from a man younger than 35 in good health. Some clones in this sample may be carry-over from other donors' samples. Sequencing was done on a sample of naive CD8+ T cells from PBMCs. CDR3: CASSLAGTANVLTF. CDR3 nucleotide sequence: TGTGCCAGCAGCTTAGCCGGGACCGCGAACGTCCTGACTTTC.